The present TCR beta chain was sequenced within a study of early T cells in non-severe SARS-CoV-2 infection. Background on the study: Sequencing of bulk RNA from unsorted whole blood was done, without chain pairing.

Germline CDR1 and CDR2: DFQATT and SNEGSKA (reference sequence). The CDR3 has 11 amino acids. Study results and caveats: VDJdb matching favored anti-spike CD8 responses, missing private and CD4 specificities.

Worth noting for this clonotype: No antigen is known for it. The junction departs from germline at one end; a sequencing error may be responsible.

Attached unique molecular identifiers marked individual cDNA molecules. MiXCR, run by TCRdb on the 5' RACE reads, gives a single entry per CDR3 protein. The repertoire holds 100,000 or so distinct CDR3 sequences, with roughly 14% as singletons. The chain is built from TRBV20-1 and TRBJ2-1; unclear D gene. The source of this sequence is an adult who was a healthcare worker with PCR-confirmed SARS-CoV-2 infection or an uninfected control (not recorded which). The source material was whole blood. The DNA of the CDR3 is TGCAGTGCAAAGTATCGCAATGATCAGTTCTTC. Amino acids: CSAKYRNDQFF.